This paragraph covers one TCR beta chain sequence. As yet, its antigen is unknown. J gave up 1 base and V 5 bases, and 7 bases lay outside the gene matches. The CDR3 contains 16 residues. CDR1 is SGHAT, CDR2 FQNNGV, per germline. This sample was included in a study of T cells after yellow fever vaccination. Points from the study as a whole: Contamination by abundant bulk-population clonotypes could be present in FACS-sorted repertoires.

TCRdb re-called the 5' RACE reads through MiXCR, storing one row per CDR3 protein. The sample yields approximately 150,000 distinct CDR3 sequences, 7.7% seen once. This sample comprised CD4+ T cells sorted from PBMCs, obtained 5 days after the yellow fever booster vaccination. The sequence came from a man aged 25-40 years who received the YFV17D yellow fever vaccine. This chain connects TRBV11-2 to TRBJ2-2; 7 nucleotides match TRBD1. As DNA, the CDR3 is TGTGCCAGCAGCCCTAGGACAGGCTGGAACACCGGGGAGCTGTTTTTT. This encodes CASSPRTGWNTGELFF.